The clone carrying this T cell receptor (beta chain) was seen a few times. Its antigen is as yet unknown. The data stem from a study of beta chain features in type 1 diabetes. The study's findings and limits: Shortening of TCRB CDR3s, moderate but significant, appeared in all four CD4+ subsets of Type 1 diabetes patients. A pattern of fewer insertions and more deletions at VDJ junctions was seen in type 1 diabetes patients. Sequencing of cDNA might inflate the share of cells that strongly express TCR.

The entirety of the isolated RNA underwent reverse transcription, so expressed TCRB transcripts were sequenced. Here immunoSEQ multiplex PCR was the method, and the copy in TCRdb shows in-frame clones only, minus some. The sample lists about 240,000 clones, approximately 15% occurring once. The J segment lost 1 base and the V segment lost 5 bases, leaving 7 bases of the junction unmatched. This CDR3 is 15 amino acids long. Germline V gene lookup returns CDR1 SGHVS and CDR2 FQNEAQ. The origin of this receptor is a man aged 30 to 39 with type 1 diabetes. The chain carries TRBV7-8 and TRBJ2-5; 7 positions match TRBD1. The sample was naive CD4+ T cells from blood. For the CDR3, the DNA is TGTGCCAGCAGCCGACGAGGGACAGTCCAAGAGACCCAGTACTTC. It yields the protein CASSRRGTVQETQYF. Together with reference TRBV7-8 and TRBJ2-5, the CDR3 gives the full variable domain: GAGVSQSPRYKVAKRGQDVALRCDPISGHVSLFWYQQALGQGPEFLTYFQNEAQLDKSGLPSDRFFAERPEGSVSTLKIQRTQQEDSAVYLCASSRRGTVQETQYFGPGTRLLVL.